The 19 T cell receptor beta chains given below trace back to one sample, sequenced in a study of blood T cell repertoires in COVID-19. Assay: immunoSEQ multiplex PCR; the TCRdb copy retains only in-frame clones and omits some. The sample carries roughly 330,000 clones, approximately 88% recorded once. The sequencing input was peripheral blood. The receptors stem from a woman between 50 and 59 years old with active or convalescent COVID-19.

Here the CDR3 DNA reads TGTGCCAGCAGTTTGATGGAGAACCCCTCTGGAAACACCATATATTTT. Amino acid sequence: CASSLMENPSGNTIYF. The chain carries TRBV28 and TRBJ1-3, with unresolved D. Germline-derived CDR1 and CDR2 are MDHEN and SYDVKM. CDR3 length equals 16 residues. The ends were cut back, 3 bases at V and 0 bases at J, with 12 bases in the middle.

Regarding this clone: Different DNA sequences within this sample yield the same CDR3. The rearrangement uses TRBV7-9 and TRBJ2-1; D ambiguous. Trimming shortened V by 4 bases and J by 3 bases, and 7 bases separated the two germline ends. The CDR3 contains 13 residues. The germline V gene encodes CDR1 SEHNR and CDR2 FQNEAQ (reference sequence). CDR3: CASSSTGYNEQFF. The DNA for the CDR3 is TGTGCCAGCAGCTCCACGGGCTACAATGAGCAGTTCTTC.

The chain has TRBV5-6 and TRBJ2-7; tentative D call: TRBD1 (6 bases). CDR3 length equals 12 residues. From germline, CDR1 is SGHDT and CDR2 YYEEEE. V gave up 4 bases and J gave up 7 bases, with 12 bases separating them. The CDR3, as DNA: TGTGCCAGCAGCATCAGGGGCGGAGAGCAGTACTTC. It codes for CASSIRGGEQYF.

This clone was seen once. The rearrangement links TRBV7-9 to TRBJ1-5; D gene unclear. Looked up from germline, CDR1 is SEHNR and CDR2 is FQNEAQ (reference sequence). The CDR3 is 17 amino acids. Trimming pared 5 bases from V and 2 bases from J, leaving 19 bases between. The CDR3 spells CASSPDFAGVGNQPQHF. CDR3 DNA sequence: TGTGCCAGCAGCCCGGATTTCGCCGGGGTAGGCAATCAGCCCCAGCATTTT.

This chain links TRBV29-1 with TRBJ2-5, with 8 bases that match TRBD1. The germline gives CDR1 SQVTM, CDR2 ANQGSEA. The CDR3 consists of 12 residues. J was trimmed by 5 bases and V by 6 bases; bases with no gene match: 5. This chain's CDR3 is CSVATGDETQYF. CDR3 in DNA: TGCAGCGTCGCGACAGGGGACGAGACCCAGTACTTC.

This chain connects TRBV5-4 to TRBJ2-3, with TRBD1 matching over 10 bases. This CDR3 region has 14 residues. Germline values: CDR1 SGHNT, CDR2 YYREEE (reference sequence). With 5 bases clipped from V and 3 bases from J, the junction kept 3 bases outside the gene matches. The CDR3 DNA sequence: TGTGCCAGCAGGAAGGACAGGGGGACAGATACGCAGTATTTT. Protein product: CASRKDRGTDTQYF.

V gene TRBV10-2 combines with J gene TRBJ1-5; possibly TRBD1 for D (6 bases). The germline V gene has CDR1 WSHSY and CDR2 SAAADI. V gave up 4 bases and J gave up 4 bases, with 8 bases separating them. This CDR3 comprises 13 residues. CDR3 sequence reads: CASSGTGNQPQHF. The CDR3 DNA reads TGCGCCAGCAGTGGAACAGGGAATCAGCCCCAGCATTTT.

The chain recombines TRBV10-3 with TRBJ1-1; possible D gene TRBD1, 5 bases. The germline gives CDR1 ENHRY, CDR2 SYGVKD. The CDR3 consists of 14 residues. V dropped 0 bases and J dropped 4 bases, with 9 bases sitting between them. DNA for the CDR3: TGTGCCATCAGTGAGTCGCGAAGGGGCACTGAAGCTTTCTTT. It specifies CAISESRRGTEAFF.

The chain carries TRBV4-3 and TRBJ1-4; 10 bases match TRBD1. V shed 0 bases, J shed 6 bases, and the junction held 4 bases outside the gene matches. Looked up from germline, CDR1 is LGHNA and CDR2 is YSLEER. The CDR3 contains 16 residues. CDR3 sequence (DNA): TGCGCCAGCAGCCAAGATTTGGGGACAGGGGATGAAAAACTGTTTTTT. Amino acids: CASSQDLGTGDEKLFF.

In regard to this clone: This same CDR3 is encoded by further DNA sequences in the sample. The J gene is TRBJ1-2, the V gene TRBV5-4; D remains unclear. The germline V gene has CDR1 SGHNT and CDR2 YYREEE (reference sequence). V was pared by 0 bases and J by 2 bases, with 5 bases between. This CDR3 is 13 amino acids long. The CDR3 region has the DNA TGTGCCAGCAGCTTGGGAGCCAACTATGGCTACACCTTC. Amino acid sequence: CASSLGANYGYTF.

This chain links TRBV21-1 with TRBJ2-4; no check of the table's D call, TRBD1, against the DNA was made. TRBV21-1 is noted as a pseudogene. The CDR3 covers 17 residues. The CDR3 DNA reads TGTGCCAGCAGCAAAGGGCCAGGTACTTTAGCCAAAAACATTCAGTACTTC. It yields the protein CASSKGPGTLAKNIQYF.

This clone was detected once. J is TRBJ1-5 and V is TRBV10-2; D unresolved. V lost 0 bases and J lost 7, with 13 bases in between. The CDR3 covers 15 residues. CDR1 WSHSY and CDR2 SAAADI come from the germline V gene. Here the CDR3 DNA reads TGCGCCAGCAGTGAGTCGATCTACCCAGGACAGCCCCAGCATTTT. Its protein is CASSESIYPGQPQHF.

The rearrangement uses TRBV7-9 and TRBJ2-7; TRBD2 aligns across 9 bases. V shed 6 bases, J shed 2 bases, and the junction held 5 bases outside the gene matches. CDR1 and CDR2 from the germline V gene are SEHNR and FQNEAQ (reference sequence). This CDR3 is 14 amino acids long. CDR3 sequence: CASRSAGGPYEQYF. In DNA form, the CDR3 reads TGTGCCAGCAGGTCTGCGGGGGGGCCCTACGAGCAGTACTTC.

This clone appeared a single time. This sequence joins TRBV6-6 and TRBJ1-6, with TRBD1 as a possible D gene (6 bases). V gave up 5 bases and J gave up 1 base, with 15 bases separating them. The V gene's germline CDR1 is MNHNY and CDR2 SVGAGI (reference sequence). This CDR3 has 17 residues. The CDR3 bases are TGTGCCAGCAGTCTGGGGGTACAGGGTTCCTATAATTCACCCCTCCACTTT. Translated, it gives CASSLGVQGSYNSPLHF.

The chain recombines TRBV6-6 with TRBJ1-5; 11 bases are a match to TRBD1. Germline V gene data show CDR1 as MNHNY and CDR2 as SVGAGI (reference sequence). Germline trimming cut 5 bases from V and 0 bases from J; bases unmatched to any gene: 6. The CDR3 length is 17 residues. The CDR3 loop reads CASSRGTGGDSNQPQHF. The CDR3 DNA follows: TGTGCCAGCAGTCGTGGGACAGGGGGGGATAGCAATCAGCCCCAGCATTTT.

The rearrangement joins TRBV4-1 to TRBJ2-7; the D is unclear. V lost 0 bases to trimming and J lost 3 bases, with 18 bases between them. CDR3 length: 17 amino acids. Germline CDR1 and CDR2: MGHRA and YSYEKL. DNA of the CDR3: TGCGCCAGCAGCCAAGATGCGCTCCCGGGTCCTGGCTACGAGCAGTACTTC. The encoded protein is CASSQDALPGPGYEQYF.

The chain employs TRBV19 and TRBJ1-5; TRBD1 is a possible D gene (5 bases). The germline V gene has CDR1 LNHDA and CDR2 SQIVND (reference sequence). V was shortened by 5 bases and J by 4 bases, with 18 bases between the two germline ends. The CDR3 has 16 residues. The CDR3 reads CASSPRWGLDNQPQHF. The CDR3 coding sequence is TGTGCCAGTAGTCCCCGATGGGGCCTAGATAATCAGCCCCAGCATTTT.

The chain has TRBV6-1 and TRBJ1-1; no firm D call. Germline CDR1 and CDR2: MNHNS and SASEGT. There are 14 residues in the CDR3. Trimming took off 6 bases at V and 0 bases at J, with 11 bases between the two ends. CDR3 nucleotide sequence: TGTGCCAGCAGCTTGCGGCTATTGAACACTGAAGCTTTCTTT. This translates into CASSLRLLNTEAFF.

The CDR3 DNA follows: TGTGCCAGCAGTTTCTCCATAGGGCGGGGGGAAAACATTCAGTACTTC. This sequence encodes CASSFSIGRGENIQYF. The chain joins TRBV27 to TRBJ2-4; the match to TRBD2 covers 8 bases. Germline CDR1 MNHEY, CDR2 SMNVEV (reference sequence). This CDR3 is built from 16 residues. Losses at the gene ends were 3 bases for V and 5 bases for J; bases not matched to a gene: 9.